The 27 T cell receptor beta chains in this list originate from one sample, sequenced in a study of human T cells and chemical hapten exposure. TCRdb reprocessed the RACE reads with MiXCR, giving one entry per CDR3 protein. The data contain fewer than 300,000 distinct CDR3 sequences, around 7% of them singletons. Time point here: pre-sensitization, week 0. Treatment indicated: therapeutic diphenylcyclopropenone sensitization with weekly scalp DPC. The sample here was whole blood, taken in connection with sensitization to the hapten diphenylcyclopropenone (DPC). The source of these receptors is a man aged 18 to 29 with alopecia areata. Some clones in this sample may be carry-over from other donors' samples.

In this sample, this clonotype turned up a few times. This chain uses TRBV6-6 with TRBJ1-6; 7 bases match TRBD1. Germline V gene sequence: CDR1 MNHNY, CDR2 SVGAGI (reference sequence). The length of the CDR3 is 15 residues. Trimming removed 6 bases from V and 8 bases from J; junction bases left unmatched: 10. In DNA form, the CDR3 reads TGTGCCAGCAGGCCCCCGAGACAGGGTGATTCACCCCTCCACTTT. Amino acid sequence: CASRPPRQGDSPLHF.

V usage is TRBV29-1 and J usage is TRBJ2-1; TRBD1 agrees at 7 bases. Germline-derived CDR1 and CDR2 are SQVTM and ANQGSEA. CDR3 length equals 12 residues. Trimming took 8 bases from V and 6 from J; bases not matched to a gene: 7. The CDR3 bases are TGCAGCCCGTGCCGACAGGGCAATGAGCAGTTCTTC. Its protein is CSPCRQGNEQFF.

This rearrangement joins TRBV28 to TRBJ2-2, with 10 bases that match TRBD2. Germline loops: CDR1 MDHEN, CDR2 SYDVKM. The CDR3 runs to 13 residues. Trimming cost V 5 bases and J 6 bases; bases outside gene matches: 0. The CDR3 nucleotides are TGTGCCAGCAGTAGCGGGGGGGCCGGGGAGCTGTTTTTT. It codes for CASSSGGAGELFF.

The table lists this clonotype with many counts. This chain links TRBV5-6 with TRBJ2-1; TRBD1 matches 7 bases. The germline CDR1 and CDR2 sequences are SGHDT and YYEEEE. Losses at the gene ends were 4 bases for V and 6 bases for J; bases not matched to a gene: 7. The CDR3 consists of 14 residues. CDR3 residues: CASSPRTGLNEQFF. CDR3 nucleotides: TGTGCCAGCAGCCCGCGGACAGGCCTCAATGAGCAGTTCTTC.

This clonotype was observed many times. This chain joins TRBV20-1 and TRBJ1-5; D ambiguous. Trimming removed 1 base at V and 3 bases at J, with 4 bases between. Germline V gene sequence: CDR1 DFQATT, CDR2 SNEGSKA (reference sequence). CDR3 length: 12 amino acids. The CDR3 is CSARGNNQPQHF. CDR3 sequence (DNA): TGCAGTGCTAGAGGGAACAATCAGCCCCAGCATTTT.

The chain combines TRBV27 with TRBJ2-3; possibly TRBD2 for D (5 bases). V gave up 10 bases and J gave up 2 bases, with 16 bases separating them. CDR1 MNHEY and CDR2 SMNVEV come from the germline V gene (reference sequence). The CDR3 runs to 14 residues. Written as DNA, the CDR3 is TGTGCCACCTGGGAGAGAGTTCACACAGATACGCAGTATTTT. It encodes CATWERVHTDTQYF.

The V call is TRBV10-3, the J call TRBJ2-2, with TRBD2 identical over 11 bases. In germline, CDR1 is ENHRY, CDR2 SYGVKD. CDR3 size: 16 residues. With V trimmed by 3 bases and J by 2 bases, 2 bases remained unmatched. The CDR3 loop reads CAISELAGANTGELFF. The CDR3 nucleotides read TGTGCCATCAGTGAACTAGCGGGGGCCAACACCGGGGAGCTGTTTTTT.

The V and J genes are TRBV27 and TRBJ2-4; 9 bases align to TRBD1. The V gene end was trimmed by 8 bases and the J gene end by 7 bases; junction bases not matched to a gene: 12. CDR1 is MNHEY, CDR2 SMNVEV, per germline (reference sequence). This CDR3 contains 15 residues. The CDR3 reads CASCHVQGAGNIQYF. Written as DNA, the CDR3 is TGTGCCAGCTGCCACGTACAGGGGGCTGGGAACATTCAGTACTTC.

The V call is TRBV27, the J call TRBJ2-3, with D possibly matching TRBD1 (6 bases). Germline assignment: CDR1 MNHEY and CDR2 SMNVEV (reference sequence). The length of the CDR3 is 21 residues. V was trimmed by 5 bases and J by 5 bases, leaving 35 bases between them. The CDR3 nucleotides read TGTGCCAGCAGTAAGGGGGACCGGGTCTTGTTCGGCGGACTGAAGGGAGATACGCAGTATTTT. It encodes CASSKGDRVLFGGLKGDTQYF.

In regard to this clonotype: A junction boundary mismatches the germline segment, possibly from a read error. In DNA, the CDR3 is TGTACCAGCAGTGAATTCGACAGCCCTAACTATGGCTACACCTTC. It specifies CTSSEFDSPNYGYTF. The V gene is TRBV6-1, the J gene TRBJ1-2, with D possibly being TRBD1 (5 bases). The CDR3 contains 15 residues. CDR1 MNHNS and CDR2 SASEGT come from the germline V gene.

This clonotype was picked up a small number of times. The chain carries TRBV9 and TRBJ1-1; the match to TRBD1 covers 9 bases. Trimming removed 0 bases from V and 6 bases from J; junction bases left unmatched: 9. The CDR3 has 16 residues. Germline V gene lookup returns CDR1 SGDLS and CDR2 YYNGEE. The DNA of the CDR3 is TGTGCCAGCAGCGTAGGCACCATAAGGACAGGGGCTGAAGCTTTCTTT. This translates into CASSVGTIRTGAEAFF.

This clonotype was detected ten times or more. The V gene is TRBV4-1, the J gene TRBJ1-2; D not certain. Between the trimmed V and J ends, which lost 5 bases and 0 bases, there was a span of 10 bases. CDR1 is MGHRA and CDR2 is YSYEKL in the germline V gene. This CDR3 has 14 amino acids. In DNA, the CDR3 is TGCGCCAGCAGCTCGGAGAGGGCTAACTATGGCTACACCTTC. It yields the protein CASSSERANYGYTF.

This clonotype was seen ten or more times. The V call is TRBV5-1, the J call TRBJ2-5; 9 positions match TRBD2. Germline V gene lookup returns CDR1 SGHRS and CDR2 YFSETQ. CDR3 size: 15 residues. The J segment lost 5 bases and the V segment lost 5 bases, leaving 10 bases of the junction unmatched. The CDR3 DNA is TGCGCCAGCAGGGCTACCGGGACTAGCTTGGAGACCCAGTACTTC. This encodes CASRATGTSLETQYF.

The chain recombines TRBV10-3 with TRBJ1-1; D remains ambiguous. The CDR3 length is 12 residues. Germline V gene sequence: CDR1 ENHRY, CDR2 SYGVKD. Trimming stripped 4 bases from V and 3 bases from J, with 6 bases between. The CDR3 sequence is CAISGRDTEAFF. Written as DNA, the CDR3 is TGTGCCATCAGTGGGAGGGACACTGAAGCTTTCTTT.

This chain joins TRBV11-2 and TRBJ2-3; possible D gene TRBD2, 6 bases. The V gene lost 6 bases and the J gene lost 4 bases, with 14 bases spanning the gap. The germline V gene encodes CDR1 SGHAT and CDR2 FQNNGV. The CDR3 consists of 14 residues. DNA for the CDR3: TGTGCCAGCAGTACGACTAGTCGGGCAGATACGCAGTATTTT. Protein product: CASSTTSRADTQYF.

V and J are TRBV20-1 and TRBJ2-3, with TRBD2 matching over 8 bases. The CDR3 covers 14 residues. Germline values: CDR1 DFQATT, CDR2 SNEGSKA (reference sequence). Trimming took 6 bases from V and 2 from J; bases not matched to a gene: 7. The CDR3 is CSAVTSAFTDTQYF. The CDR3 nucleotides are TGCAGTGCGGTGACTAGCGCTTTCACAGATACGCAGTATTTT.

The chain is built from TRBV7-9 and TRBJ1-4, with no clear D. The V gene's germline CDR1 is SEHNR and CDR2 FQNEAQ (reference sequence). The CDR3 covers 14 residues. The ends were cut back, 3 bases at V and 0 bases at J, with 5 bases in the middle. The DNA for the CDR3 is TGTGCCAGCAGCTTCGTGTCAACTAATGAAAAACTGTTTTTT. This codes for CASSFVSTNEKLFF.

Ten or more counts support this clonotype. J is TRBJ1-2 and V is TRBV7-2, with D unclear. The germline CDR1 and CDR2 sequences are SGHTA and FQGNSA. The CDR3 consists of 13 residues. Trimming cost V 1 base and J 5 bases, with 8 bases left between them. The chain's CDR3 is CASSLGSSYGYTF. CDR3 nucleotide sequence: TGTGCCAGCAGCTTAGGTTCAAGTTATGGCTACACCTTC.

J is TRBJ1-2 and V is TRBV19, with 8 bases lining up with TRBD1. The V gene's germline CDR1 is LNHDA and CDR2 SQIVND (reference sequence). V lost 7 bases to trimming and J lost 6 bases; unmatched junction nucleotides: 7. The CDR3 covers 13 residues. The CDR3 loop is CASTRTGRDGYTF. DNA of the CDR3: TGTGCCAGTACGCGGACAGGGCGGGATGGCTACACCTTC.

This clonotype was found a few times. The chain links TRBV7-2 to TRBJ1-3; the match to TRBD1 covers 7 bases. The J segment lost 4 bases and the V segment lost 5 bases, leaving 8 bases of the junction unmatched. The CDR3 is 15 amino acids. The germline V gene encodes CDR1 SGHTA and CDR2 FQGNSA. CDR3 sequence reads: CASSLTGFAGNTIYF. CDR3 DNA sequence: TGTGCCAGCAGCCTGACAGGGTTCGCCGGAAACACCATATATTTT.

This rearrangement joins TRBV3-1 to TRBJ2-6, with D unclear. Between the trimmed V and J ends, which lost 1 base and 3 bases, there was a span of 7 bases. The length of the CDR3 is 15 residues. Germline V gene data show CDR1 as LGHDT and CDR2 as YNNKEL (reference sequence). The CDR3 sequence is CASSQAGVGANVLTF. The DNA of the CDR3 is TGTGCCAGCAGCCAAGCTGGAGTTGGGGCCAACGTCCTGACTTTC.

Only a few counts were recorded for this clonotype. V usage is TRBV4-2 and J usage is TRBJ1-2; TRBD1 matches at 9 bases. V was clipped by 4 bases and J by 6 bases; unmatched bases: 18. This CDR3 is 18 amino acids long. Germline lookup yields CDR1 LGHNA and CDR2 YNFKEQ. The CDR3 here is CASSPPTGGLGFLDGYTF. The CDR3 nucleotides are TGTGCCAGCAGCCCTCCCACAGGGGGCCTTGGGTTTCTGGATGGCTACACCTTC.

The chain joins TRBV7-2 to TRBJ1-5, with no clear D. The CDR3 spans 14 residues. Trimming stripped 5 bases from V and 3 bases from J, with 11 bases between. Germline V CDR1 and CDR2: SGHTA, FQGNSA. The CDR3 DNA reads TGTGCCAGCAGCCGGGCGGTCCCCAATCAGCCCCAGCATTTT. This encodes CASSRAVPNQPQHF.

This clonotype was counted between two and nine times. V usage is TRBV4-1 and J usage is TRBJ2-7, with TRBD1 identical over 8 bases. The germline V gene encodes CDR1 MGHRA and CDR2 YSYEKL. The CDR3 has 14 residues. The V and J ends lost 4 bases and 3 bases, in that order; junction bases with no gene match: 5. In DNA, the CDR3 is TGCGCCAGCAGCCCCCCGGGACAGGACTACGAGCAGTACTTC. Amino acids: CASSPPGQDYEQYF.

This clonotype has ten or more counts. V and J are TRBV4-3 and TRBJ2-3; no firm D call. The CDR3 is 15 residues long. The germline gives CDR1 LGHNA, CDR2 YSLEER. Trimming removed 0 bases at V and 0 bases at J, with 7 bases between. CDR3 amino acids: CASSQDPYSTDTQYF. The CDR3 nucleotides read TGCGCCAGCAGCCAAGATCCATATAGCACAGATACGCAGTATTTT.

This clonotype was counted a few times. The CDR3 loop is CASSSRTGGYEQYF. The CDR3, as DNA: TGTGCCAGCAGCTCTAGGACAGGGGGCTACGAGCAGTACTTC. The gene calls are TRBV7-9 and TRBJ2-7; 10 nucleotides match TRBD1. Germline values: CDR1 SEHNR, CDR2 FQNEAQ (reference sequence). The V segment lost 4 bases and the J segment 3 bases; nucleotides outside the gene matches: 3. CDR3 size: 14 residues.

This chain joins TRBV20-1 and TRBJ2-3; 7 nucleotides agree with TRBD2. V lost 2 bases and J lost 0; bases outside the gene matches: 8. Germline CDR1 reads DFQATT; CDR2 reads SNEGSKA (reference sequence). The length of the CDR3 is 16 residues. This chain's CDR3 is CSARTPGLRSTDTQYF. DNA for the CDR3: TGCAGTGCTAGAACACCGGGACTAAGGAGCACAGATACGCAGTATTTT.